What follows are 29 T cell receptor beta chains derived from one specimen sequenced in a study of a mutant IDH1 vaccine in newly diagnosed glioma. Documented time point: week 23, last vaccination. Topical imiquimod accompanied each vaccine dose, which consisted of 300 ug of mutant IDH1 20-mer peptide. These receptors' targets are unknown. Sequenced by immunoSEQ multiplex PCR; TCRdb stores in-frame clones only, minus some. The sample lists about 55,000 clones, about 80% occurring once. The material sequenced was PBMCs, taken from a glioma patient whose treatment included an IDH1 peptide vaccine. Every receptor here comes from a man aged 40-49 years with glioma.

This clone was found a few times. The chain joins TRBV29-1 to TRBJ1-1, with D uncertain. CDR1 and CDR2 from the germline V gene are SQVTM and ANQGSEA. CDR3 length: 12 residues. Deletions cut 7 bases from V and 0 bases from J, with 9 bases between. The CDR3 sequence is CSARRVNTEAFF. Written as DNA, the CDR3 is TGCAGCGCCCGGCGGGTGAACACTGAAGCTTTCTTT.

In this sample, this clone turned up once. The rearrangement links TRBV2 to TRBJ2-7; 7 bases are a match to TRBD2. The CDR3 covers 13 residues. V lost 5 bases and J lost 1; bases outside the gene matches: 2. Germline CDR1 and CDR2: SNHLY and FYNNEI. CDR3 nucleotide sequence: TGTGCCAGCAGTACTAGCGTATCCTACGAGCAGTACTTC. It yields the protein CASSTSVSYEQYF.

By share, this clone counts as medium-sized. The V call is TRBV6-5, the J call TRBJ1-2; D perhaps matches TRBD1 (6 bases). CDR3 length equals 13 residues. Trimming stripped 2 bases from V and 7 bases from J, with 11 bases between. CDR1 is MNHEY and CDR2 is SVGAGI in the germline V gene. The CDR3 spells CASSYRRGLGYTF. The CDR3 coding sequence is TGTGCCAGCAGTTACCGGCGGGGGCTTGGCTACACCTTC.

The genes are TRBV2 and TRBJ1-2; tentative D call: TRBD1 (5 bases). Germline V gene lookup returns CDR1 SNHLY and CDR2 FYNNEI. Trimming cost V 0 bases and J 7 bases, with 18 bases left between them. The CDR3 runs to 16 residues. The DNA for the CDR3 is TGTGCCAGCAGTGAAGCGCAAAATAGCCGGGGGTCTGGCTACACCTTC. Its translation is CASSEAQNSRGSGYTF.

The rearrangement joins TRBV19 to TRBJ2-7, with D hard to call. Germline lookup yields CDR1 LNHDA and CDR2 SQIVND (reference sequence). This CDR3 is built from 15 residues. V dropped 0 bases and J dropped 0 bases, with 9 bases sitting between them. The CDR3 loop is CASSIDAFISYEQYF. The CDR3 bases are TGTGCCAGTAGTATAGATGCATTTATCTCCTACGAGCAGTACTTC.

In this sample, this clone turned up once. The rearrangement uses TRBV27 and TRBJ1-2, with 8 bases fitting TRBD1. The CDR3 has 13 residues. The germline CDR1 and CDR2 sequences are MNHEY and SMNVEV (reference sequence). The junction had 1 base not matched to a gene; V was cut back by 3 bases and J by 4 bases. CDR3 protein: CASSFGTGYGYTF. The CDR3 DNA reads as TGTGCCAGCAGTTTCGGGACAGGCTATGGCTACACCTTC.

This clone was counted between two and nine times. The CDR3 spells CASRLAGGHTEAFF. In DNA form, the CDR3 reads TGTGCCAGCAGGCTAGCTGGGGGGCACACTGAAGCTTTCTTT. This chain connects TRBV7-9 to TRBJ1-1, with D perhaps matching TRBD1 (6 bases). CDR3 length: 14 residues. Between the trimmed V and J ends, which lost 6 bases and 3 bases, there was a span of 14 bases. Germline assignment: CDR1 SEHNR and CDR2 FQNEAQ (reference sequence).

The J gene is TRBJ1-1, the V gene TRBV6-5; a weak D match, TRBD1 (6 bases). This CDR3 has 14 residues. V was clipped by 7 bases and J by 6 bases, with 18 bases between them. Germline CDR1 is MNHEY and CDR2 is SVGAGI. The CDR3 protein is CASITQGGRAEAFF. The DNA of the CDR3 is TGTGCCAGCATTACACAGGGAGGAAGGGCTGAAGCTTTCTTT.

J is TRBJ2-2 and V is TRBV27; no firm D call. Germline-derived CDR1 and CDR2 are MNHEY and SMNVEV (reference sequence). V was clipped by 5 bases and J by 4 bases, with 8 bases between them. The CDR3 extends over 13 amino acids. The CDR3 nucleotides read TGTGCCAGCAGTCCCCCCTTCACCGGGGAGCTGTTTTTT. It encodes CASSPPFTGELFF.

In this sample, this clone turned up a few times. V usage is TRBV9 and J usage is TRBJ2-5; D gene ambiguous. The germline gives CDR1 SGDLS, CDR2 YYNGEE. Trimming left V 4 bases short and J 5 bases short, with 9 bases between. The CDR3 length is 12 residues. The CDR3 DNA is TGTGCCAGCAGCCCCCGAGGTGAGACCCAGTACTTC. It is translated as CASSPRGETQYF.

The chain combines TRBV6-1 with TRBJ2-7; 12 nucleotides line up with TRBD1. CDR3 size: 13 residues. J was trimmed by 5 bases and V by 6 bases; bases with no gene match: 2. Germline loops: CDR1 MNHNS, CDR2 SASEGT. CDR3 residues: CASSRDRGHEQYF. In DNA form, the CDR3 reads TGTGCCAGCAGCCGGGACAGGGGGCACGAGCAGTACTTC.

V is TRBV20-1 and J is TRBJ2-7; TRBD2 agrees at 8 bases. In germline, CDR1 is DFQATT, CDR2 SNEGSKA (reference sequence). With 5 bases clipped from V and 6 bases from J, the junction kept 3 bases outside the gene matches. CDR3 length: 11 amino acids. Here the CDR3 DNA reads TGCAGTGCTCGGGGGGGGACCGAGCAGTACTTC. Encoded protein: CSARGGTEQYF.

The chain joins TRBV6-6 to TRBJ2-3, with 8 bases that match TRBD2. This CDR3 is built from 16 residues. V dropped 0 bases and J dropped 6; count of bases not matched to a gene: 8. Germline-derived CDR1 and CDR2 are MNHNY and SVGAGI (reference sequence). The CDR3 reads CASSYSGGGTRDTQYF. Here the CDR3 DNA reads TGTGCCAGCAGTTACTCAGGCGGGGGGACGAGGGATACGCAGTATTTT.

The chain combines TRBV6-5 with TRBJ2-3, with TRBD1 matching 10 bases. The CDR3 runs to 15 residues. Germline V gives CDR1 MNHEY, CDR2 SVGAGI. V was clipped by 6 bases and J by 2 bases; unmatched bases: 5. The CDR3 DNA reads TGTGCCAGCAGGCAAGGGACAGGGGACACAGATACGCAGTATTTT. This codes for CASRQGTGDTDTQYF.

J is TRBJ2-7 and V is TRBV9; no clear D. Germline V gene sequence: CDR1 SGDLS, CDR2 YYNGEE. This CDR3 contains 15 residues. The ends were cut back, 1 base at V and 2 bases at J, with 13 bases in the middle. DNA for the CDR3: TGTGCCAGCAGCGTAACAGCGAAGTCAACCTACGAGCAGTACTTC. Translated, it gives CASSVTAKSTYEQYF.

In this sample, this clone turned up a few times. This chain links TRBV5-1 with TRBJ2-7, with D perhaps matching TRBD1 (6 bases). The CDR3 runs to 15 residues. Germline CDR1 SGHRS, CDR2 YFSETQ. Trimming took 2 bases from V and 3 from J, leaving 15 bases between them. The CDR3: CASSFSGASFYEQYF. CDR3 DNA: TGCGCCAGCAGCTTTTCAGGGGCCTCCTTCTACGAGCAGTACTTC.

This chain connects TRBV29-1 to TRBJ2-3; D is undetermined. Germline loops: CDR1 SQVTM, CDR2 ANQGSEA. The CDR3 is 13 residues long. Deletions cut 2 bases from V and 2 bases from J, with 8 bases between. The CDR3 region is CSVENSLTDTQYF. CDR3 nucleotide sequence: TGCAGCGTTGAAAACAGCCTCACAGATACGCAGTATTTT.

This clone was seen once. In nucleotides, the CDR3 is TGCGCCAGCAGCTTGGGGGTGACAGGGGGTGAGACTAATGAAAAACTGTTTTTT. It yields the protein CASSLGVTGGETNEKLFF. The chain couples TRBV5-1 to TRBJ1-4, with 9 nucleotides matching TRBD1. J gave up 2 bases and V 0 bases, and 8 bases lay outside the gene matches. CDR1 SGHRS and CDR2 YFSETQ come from the germline V gene. The CDR3 runs to 18 residues. The full variable domain, completed using reference TRBV5-1 and TRBJ1-4, is KAGVTQTPRYLIKTRGQQVTLSCSPISGHRSVSWYQQTPGQGLQFLFEYFSETQRNKGNFPGRFSGRQFSNSRSEMNVSTLELGDSALYLCASSLGVTGGETNEKLFFGSGTQLSVL.

This clone was counted only a few times. The rearrangement links TRBV2 to TRBJ1-4; no reliable D call. CDR3 size: 14 residues. Trimming removed 3 bases from V and 8 bases from J, with 13 bases in between. Germline values: CDR1 SNHLY, CDR2 FYNNEI. The CDR3 DNA reads TGTGCCAGCAGTGACCCGGGCCGACGGGAAAAACTGTTTTTT. It specifies CASSDPGRREKLFF.

This clone was seen more than once but under ten times. The chain carries TRBV19 and TRBJ2-6; D uncertain. Germline V lookup: CDR1 LNHDA, CDR2 SQIVND (reference sequence). Trimming removed 5 bases at V and 4 bases at J, with 12 bases between. The CDR3 loop spans 15 amino acids. The CDR3 nucleotides read TGTGCCAGTAGTGCTCAGGTCTACGGGGCCAACGTCCTGACTTTC. This codes for CASSAQVYGANVLTF. The variable domain in full, with the rest retrieved from reference TRBV19 and TRBJ2-6, is DGGITQSPKYLFRKEGQNVTLSCEQNLNHDAMYWYRQDPGQGLRLIYYSQIVNDFQKGDIAEGYSVSREKKESFPLTVTSAQKNPTAFYLCASSAQVYGANVLTFGAGSRLTVL.

This rearrangement joins TRBV5-1 to TRBJ2-7, with 14 bases that match TRBD2. Germline CDR1 and CDR2: SGHRS and YFSETQ. The CDR3 has 17 amino acids. The ends lost 4 bases at V and 0 bases at J; junction bases unmatched: 6. CDR3 in DNA: TGCGCCAGCAGCCTCGGGACTAGCGGGGGCCTCTCCTACGAGCAGTACTTC. Protein sequence: CASSLGTSGGLSYEQYF. The entire variable domain, with the rest obtained from reference TRBV5-1 and TRBJ2-7, is as follows: KAGVTQTPRYLIKTRGQQVTLSCSPISGHRSVSWYQQTPGQGLQFLFEYFSETQRNKGNFPGRFSGRQFSNSRSEMNVSTLELGDSALYLCASSLGTSGGLSYEQYFGPGTRLTVT.

The chain employs TRBV12-5 and TRBJ1-1; D remains ambiguous. The CDR3 loop spans 17 amino acids. The V end was cut by 0 bases, the J end by 1 base, with 15 bases between. The germline V gene encodes CDR1 LGHNT and CDR2 FRNRAP. The CDR3 sequence is CASGLVNDRTRNTEAFF. The CDR3 region has the DNA TGTGCTAGTGGTTTGGTAAACGACCGGACGAGGAACACTGAAGCTTTCTTT. Combining the CDR3 with reference TRBV12-5 and TRBJ1-1 gives the whole variable domain DARVTQTPRHKVTEMGQEVTMRCQPILGHNTVFWYRQTMMQGLELLAYFRNRAPLDDSGMPKDRFSAEMPDATLATLKIQPSEPRDSAVYFCASGLVNDRTRNTEAFFGQGTRLTVV.

The chain uses TRBV18 and TRBJ2-2; a possible D gene is TRBD1 (5 bases). The CDR3 is made up of 14 amino acids. From germline, CDR1 is KGHSH and CDR2 LQKENI. With 2 bases removed from V and 6 bases from J, the gap between germline ends came to 10 bases. The CDR3 region is CASSPGTRAGELFF. CDR3 in DNA: TGTGCCAGCTCACCAGGCACCAGGGCCGGGGAGCTGTTTTTT.

V usage is TRBV28 and J usage is TRBJ2-1, with TRBD2 matching over 12 bases. V dropped 4 bases and J dropped 9; count of bases not matched to a gene: 7. Germline CDR1 MDHEN, CDR2 SYDVKM. This CDR3 has 15 amino acids. The CDR3 loop is CASSSASGGAVEQFF. The CDR3, as DNA: TGTGCCAGCAGTTCGGCTAGCGGGGGGGCGGTTGAGCAGTTCTTC.

The chain is built from TRBV11-2 and TRBJ2-7; the D gene is possibly TRBD1 (6 bases). V lost 0 bases to trimming and J lost 6 bases, with 6 bases between them. The CDR3 extends over 12 amino acids. Germline V lookup: CDR1 SGHAT, CDR2 FQNNGV. The CDR3, as DNA: TGTGCCAGCAGCTTAGAAGGGGGCGAGCAGTACTTC. Its translation is CASSLEGGEQYF.

The table lists this clone with a few counts. V usage is TRBV7-2 and J usage is TRBJ1-2, with 7 positions matching TRBD1. The J segment lost 4 bases and the V segment lost 7 bases, leaving 9 bases of the junction unmatched. The germline CDR1 and CDR2 sequences are SGHTA and FQGNSA. CDR3 size: 14 residues. In nucleotides, the CDR3 is TGTGCCAGCATGGAGGGGCCAGGGGGCTATGGCTACACCTTC. It is translated as CASMEGPGGYGYTF.

The V gene is TRBV29-1, the J gene TRBJ2-7; TRBD1 is a possible D gene (6 bases). The CDR3 is 12 amino acids. V dropped 6 bases and J dropped 2 bases, with 11 bases sitting between them. Germline CDR1 and CDR2: SQVTM and ANQGSEA. CDR3 DNA sequence: TGCAGCGTGTTGACAGGCCCCTACGAGCAGTACTTC. This translates into CSVLTGPYEQYF.

Remarks on this clone: The sample has other DNA sequences that encode this CDR3 too. This sequence joins TRBV18 and TRBJ1-5, with no clear D. V lost 2 bases and J 3 bases, leaving 5 bases between the germline ends. The CDR3 covers 13 residues. Germline-derived CDR1 and CDR2 are KGHSH and LQKENI. CDR3 sequence: CASSPGNNQPQHF. Written as DNA, the CDR3 is TGTGCCAGCTCACCAGGAAACAATCAGCCCCAGCATTTT.

The sample holds a few counts of this clone. The chain couples TRBV7-8 to TRBJ1-2, with D uncertain. V shed 5 bases and J shed 4 bases, with 14 bases lying between them. The CDR3 totals 14 residues. Germline V CDR1 and CDR2: SGHVS, FQNEAQ. Here the CDR3 DNA reads TGTGCCAGCAGCCCTAACCCAGCTCGCTATGGCTACACCTTC. Residues: CASSPNPARYGYTF.